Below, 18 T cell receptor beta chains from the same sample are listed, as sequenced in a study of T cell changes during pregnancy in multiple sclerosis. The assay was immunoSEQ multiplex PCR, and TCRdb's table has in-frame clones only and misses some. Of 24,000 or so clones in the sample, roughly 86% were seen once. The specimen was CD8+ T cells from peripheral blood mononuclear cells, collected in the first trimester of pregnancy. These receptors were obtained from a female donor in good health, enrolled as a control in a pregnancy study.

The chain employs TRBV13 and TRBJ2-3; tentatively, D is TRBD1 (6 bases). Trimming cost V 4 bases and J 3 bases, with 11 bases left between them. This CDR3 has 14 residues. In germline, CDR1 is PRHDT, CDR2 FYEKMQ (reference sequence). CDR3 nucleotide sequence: TGTGCCAGCAGCTGGAGGCAGGGGACAGATACGCAGTATTTT. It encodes CASSWRQGTDTQYF. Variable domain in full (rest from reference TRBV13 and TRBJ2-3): AAGVIQSPRHLIKEKRETATLKCYPIPRHDTVYWYQQGPGQDPQFLISFYEKMQSDKGSIPDRFSAQQFSDYHSELNMSSLELGDSALYFCASSWRQGTDTQYFGPGTRLTVL.

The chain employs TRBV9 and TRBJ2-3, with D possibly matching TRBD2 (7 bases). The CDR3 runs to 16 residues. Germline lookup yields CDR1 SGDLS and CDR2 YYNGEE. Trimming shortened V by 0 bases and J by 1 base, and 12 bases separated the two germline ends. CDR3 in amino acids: CASSVGTGGRTDTQYF. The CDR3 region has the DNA TGTGCCAGCAGCGTAGGTACGGGGGGCCGCACAGATACGCAGTATTTT.

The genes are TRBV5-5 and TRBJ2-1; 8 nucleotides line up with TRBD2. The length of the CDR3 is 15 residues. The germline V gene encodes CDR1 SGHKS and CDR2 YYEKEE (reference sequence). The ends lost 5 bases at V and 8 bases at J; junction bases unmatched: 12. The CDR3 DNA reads TGTGCCAGCAGTCCCGGGACTAGGGTCTTCGATGAGCAGTTCTTC. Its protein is CASSPGTRVFDEQFF.

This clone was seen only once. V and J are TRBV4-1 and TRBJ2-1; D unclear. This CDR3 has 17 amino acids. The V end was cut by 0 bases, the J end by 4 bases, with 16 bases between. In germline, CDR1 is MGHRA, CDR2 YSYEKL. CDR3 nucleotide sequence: TGCGCCAGCAGCCAAGATGACACTTCAATAAAATACAATGAGCAGTTCTTC. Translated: CASSQDDTSIKYNEQFF.

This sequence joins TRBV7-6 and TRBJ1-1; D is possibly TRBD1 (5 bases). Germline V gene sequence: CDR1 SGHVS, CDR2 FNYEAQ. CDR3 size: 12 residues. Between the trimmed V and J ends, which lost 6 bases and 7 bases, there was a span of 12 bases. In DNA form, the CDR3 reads TGTGCCAGCAGGGGGGAGGGTCTTGAAGCTTTCTTT. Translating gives CASRGEGLEAFF.

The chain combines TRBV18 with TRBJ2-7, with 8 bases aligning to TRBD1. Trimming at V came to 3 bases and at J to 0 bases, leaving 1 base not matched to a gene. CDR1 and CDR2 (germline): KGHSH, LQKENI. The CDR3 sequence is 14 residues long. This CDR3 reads CASSPTGDSYEQYF. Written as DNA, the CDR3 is TGTGCCAGCTCACCGACAGGGGACTCCTACGAGCAGTACTTC.

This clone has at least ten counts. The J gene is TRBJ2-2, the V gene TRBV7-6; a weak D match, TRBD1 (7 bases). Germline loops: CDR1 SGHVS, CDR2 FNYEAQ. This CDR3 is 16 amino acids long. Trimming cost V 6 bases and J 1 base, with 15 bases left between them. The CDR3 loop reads CASRTRGEMNTGELFF. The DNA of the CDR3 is TGTGCCAGCAGAACCAGGGGGGAGATGAACACCGGGGAGCTGTTTTTT.

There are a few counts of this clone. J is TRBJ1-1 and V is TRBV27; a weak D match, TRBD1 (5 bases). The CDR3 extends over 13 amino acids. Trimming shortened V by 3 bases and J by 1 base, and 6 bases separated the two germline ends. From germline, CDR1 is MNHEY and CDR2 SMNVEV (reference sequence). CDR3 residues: CASSFGGNTEAFF. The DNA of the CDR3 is TGTGCCAGCAGTTTCGGGGGGAACACTGAAGCTTTCTTT.

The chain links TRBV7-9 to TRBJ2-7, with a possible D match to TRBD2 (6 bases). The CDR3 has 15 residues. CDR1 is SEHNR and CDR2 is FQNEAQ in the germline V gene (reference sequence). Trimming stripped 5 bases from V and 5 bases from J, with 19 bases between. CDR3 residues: CASSPPGRGSHEQYF. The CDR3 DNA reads TGTGCCAGCAGCCCTCCCGGGCGGGGTAGCCACGAGCAGTACTTC.

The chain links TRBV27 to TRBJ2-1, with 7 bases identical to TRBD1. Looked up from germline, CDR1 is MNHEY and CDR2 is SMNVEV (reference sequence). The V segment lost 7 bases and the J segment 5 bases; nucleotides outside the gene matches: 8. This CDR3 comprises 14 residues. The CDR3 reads CASMKGGAHNEQFF. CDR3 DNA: TGTGCCAGCATGAAAGGGGGCGCGCACAATGAGCAGTTCTTC.

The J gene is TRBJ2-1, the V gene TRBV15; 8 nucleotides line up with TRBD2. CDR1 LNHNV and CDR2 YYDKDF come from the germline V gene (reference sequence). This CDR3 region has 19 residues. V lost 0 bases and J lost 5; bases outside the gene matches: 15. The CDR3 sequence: CATSRDSRAGGGKDNEQFF. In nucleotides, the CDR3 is TGTGCCACCAGCAGAGATAGTAGGGCGGGCGGGGGGAAAGACAATGAGCAGTTCTTC.

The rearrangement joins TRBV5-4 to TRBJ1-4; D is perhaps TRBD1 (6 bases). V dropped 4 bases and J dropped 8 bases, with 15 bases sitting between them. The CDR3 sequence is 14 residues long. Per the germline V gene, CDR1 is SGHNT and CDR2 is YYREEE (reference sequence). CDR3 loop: CASSPGGAKEKLFF. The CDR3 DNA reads TGTGCCAGCAGCCCGGGGGGGGCAAAAGAAAAACTGTTTTTT.

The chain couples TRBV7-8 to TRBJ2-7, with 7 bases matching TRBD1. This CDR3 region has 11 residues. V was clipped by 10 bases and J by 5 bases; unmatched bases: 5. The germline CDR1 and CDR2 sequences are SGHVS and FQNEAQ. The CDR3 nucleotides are TGTGCCACCCGACAGGGAAACGAGCAGTACTTC. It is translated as CATRQGNEQYF.

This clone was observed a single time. CDR3 region: CASSKGAANEQFF. The CDR3, as DNA: TGTGCCAGCAGTAAGGGGGCCGCCAATGAGCAGTTCTTC. The chain recombines TRBV6-4 with TRBJ2-1; 7 positions match TRBD1. Per germline, CDR1 MRHNA and CDR2 SNTAGT. The CDR3 runs to 13 residues. The V and J ends lost 5 bases and 6 bases, in that order; junction bases with no gene match: 4.

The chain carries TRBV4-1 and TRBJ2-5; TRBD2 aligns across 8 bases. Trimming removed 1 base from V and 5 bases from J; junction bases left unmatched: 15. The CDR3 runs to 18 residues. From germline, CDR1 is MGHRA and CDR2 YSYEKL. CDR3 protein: CASSQGGLDGRAGETQYF. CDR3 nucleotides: TGCGCCAGCAGCCAAGGCGGTTTAGACGGGAGGGCCGGGGAGACCCAGTACTTC.

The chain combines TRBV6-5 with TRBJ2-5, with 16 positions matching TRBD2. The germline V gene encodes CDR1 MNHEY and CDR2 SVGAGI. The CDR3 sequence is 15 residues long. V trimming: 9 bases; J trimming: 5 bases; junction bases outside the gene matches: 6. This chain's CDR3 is CASEGLAGGRETQYF. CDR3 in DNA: TGTGCCAGTGAGGGACTAGCGGGGGGGAGGGAGACCCAGTACTTC.

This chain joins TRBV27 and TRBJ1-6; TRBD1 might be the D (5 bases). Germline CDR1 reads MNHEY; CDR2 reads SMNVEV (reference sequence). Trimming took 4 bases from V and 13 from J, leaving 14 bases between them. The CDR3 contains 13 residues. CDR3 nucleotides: TGTGCCAGCAGTTCCAGGGTCACTATGCCCCTCCACTTT. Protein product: CASSSRVTMPLHF.

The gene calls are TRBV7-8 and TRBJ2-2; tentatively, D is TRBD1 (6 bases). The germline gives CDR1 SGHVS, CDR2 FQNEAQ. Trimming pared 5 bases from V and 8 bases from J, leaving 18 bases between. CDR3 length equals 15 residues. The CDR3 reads CASSPRGPRGGELFF. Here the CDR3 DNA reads TGTGCCAGCAGCCCCCGCGGTCCCAGGGGTGGGGAGCTGTTTTTT. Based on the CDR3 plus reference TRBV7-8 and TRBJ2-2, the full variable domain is GAGVSQSPRYKVAKRGQDVALRCDPISGHVSLFWYQQALGQGPEFLTYFQNEAQLDKSGLPSDRFFAERPEGSVSTLKIQRTQQEDSAVYLCASSPRGPRGGELFFGEGSRLTVL.